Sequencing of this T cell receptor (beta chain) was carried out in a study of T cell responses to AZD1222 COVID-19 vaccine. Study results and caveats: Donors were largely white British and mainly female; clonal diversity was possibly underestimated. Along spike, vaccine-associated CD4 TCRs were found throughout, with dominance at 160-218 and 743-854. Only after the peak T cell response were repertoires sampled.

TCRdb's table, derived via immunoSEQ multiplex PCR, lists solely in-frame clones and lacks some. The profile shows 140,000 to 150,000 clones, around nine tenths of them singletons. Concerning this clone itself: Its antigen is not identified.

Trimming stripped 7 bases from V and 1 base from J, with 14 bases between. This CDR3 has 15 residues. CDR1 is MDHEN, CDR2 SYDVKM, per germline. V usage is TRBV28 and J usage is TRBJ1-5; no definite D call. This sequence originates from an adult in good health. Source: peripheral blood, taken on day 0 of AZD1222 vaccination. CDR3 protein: CASTPGQRSNQPQHF. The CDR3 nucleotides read TGTGCCAGCACCCCCGGGCAACGGAGCAATCAGCCCCAGCATTTT.